This T cell receptor (beta chain) was captured in a study of T cell repertoires in cytomegalovirus infection. Study details: Recently described HLA-C-restricted plus well-studied HLA-B-restricted CMV epitopes were used. Based on public TCR beta signatures, there were indications of CMV infection and of a matching HLA type. The study's findings and limits: CMV-specific TCR beta clonotypes restricted by HLA-C were the ones dominating the ex vivo response.

TCRdb independently ran MiXCR on the reads; one entry per CDR3 protein. The table shows about 160,000 distinct CDR3 sequences, with roughly 21% occurring only once. V lost 2 bases to trimming and J lost 5 bases; unmatched junction nucleotides: 5. Germline loops: CDR1 SNHLY, CDR2 FYNNEI. The CDR3 covers 15 residues. This clonotype was counted a few times. The antigen remains unidentified. The rearrangement links TRBV2 to TRBJ2-1, with TRBD2 matching over 8 bases. The TCR originated in a human donor in good health (CMV status not recorded). Some clones in this sample may be carry-over from other donors' samples. The material was CD8+ T cells from cultured PBMCs, obtained from culture after CMV antigen stimulation. CDR3 bases: TGTGCCAGCAGTGAACCTAGCGGGTTAAACAATGAGCAGTTCTTC. Amino acid sequence: CASSEPSGLNNEQFF.